The sequence of this T cell receptor (beta chain) was determined in a study of blood T cell repertoires in COVID-19. CDR3 length: 12 residues. The germline gives CDR1 SGHKS, CDR2 YYEKEE (reference sequence). J was trimmed by 10 bases and V by 5 bases; bases with no gene match: 8. Under the authors' procedure: Amplification with reference gene primers provided the estimates of nucleated cell counts. The table came from immunoSEQ multiplex PCR; TCRdb's copy has only in-frame clones and leaves some out. V, J and clone size are those of that table, while D and trimming were read from the DNA. The sample consists of 200,000 to 300,000 clones, 80% to 90% of them appearing once.

The chain combines TRBV5-5 with TRBJ1-1; 7 bases map to TRBD1. The specimen sequenced was peripheral blood. The sequence was collected from an elderly woman with COVID-19, enrolled during active disease. This CDR3 reads CASSTRAGGAFF. The CDR3 DNA sequence: TGTGCCAGCAGTACAAGGGCAGGGGGAGCTTTCTTT.